The TCR beta chain under discussion was sequenced for a study of shared clonotypes between healthy human individuals. Study in general: The study used three CD4 naive, three CD4 memory, two CD8 naive and one CD8 memory plate per donor. Study-wide points: Sampling involved blood alone; tissue repertoires likely differ. Clonotypes which were not shared had lower generation probabilities than clonotypes that all four donors shared.

For this clone: Its antigen remains unknown.

Several immunoSEQ plates held equal portions of the genomic DNA taken from each subset. TCRdb keeps only in-frame clones here, not all; method: immunoSEQ multiplex PCR. This table holds 560,000 or so clones, about 96% found once. Germline V gene lookup returns CDR1 SNHLY and CDR2 FYNNEI. Trimming stripped 4 bases from V and 4 bases from J, with 7 bases between. This CDR3 has 13 residues. Terminally differentiated effector memory CD45RA+ cells were left out of the naive CD8 fraction, which was CD45RO-negative and positively selected for CCR7. The source material was naive CD8+ T cells sorted from blood. The TCR was taken from a woman aged 25 to 39 in good health. The gene calls are TRBV2 and TRBJ2-2; weak D call: TRBD1 (6 bases). Here the CDR3 DNA reads TGTGCCAGCAGTGCCAGGGGCACCGGGGAGCTGTTTTTT. Translating gives CASSARGTGELFF.